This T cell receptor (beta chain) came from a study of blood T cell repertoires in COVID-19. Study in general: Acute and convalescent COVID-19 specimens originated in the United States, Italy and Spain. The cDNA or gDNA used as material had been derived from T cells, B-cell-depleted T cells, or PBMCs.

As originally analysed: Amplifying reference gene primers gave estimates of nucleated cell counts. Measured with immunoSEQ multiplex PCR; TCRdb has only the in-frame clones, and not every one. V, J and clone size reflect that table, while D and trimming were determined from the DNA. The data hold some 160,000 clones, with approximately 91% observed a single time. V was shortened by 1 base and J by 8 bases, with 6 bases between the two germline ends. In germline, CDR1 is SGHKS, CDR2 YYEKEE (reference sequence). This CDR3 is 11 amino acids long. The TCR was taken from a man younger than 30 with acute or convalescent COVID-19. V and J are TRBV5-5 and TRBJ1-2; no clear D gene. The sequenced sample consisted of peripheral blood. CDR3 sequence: CASSLSGGYTF. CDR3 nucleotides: TGTGCCAGCAGCTTGAGTGGCGGCTACACCTTC.